Only one count was recorded for the clone carrying this TCR beta chain. Its antigen remains unknown. PRAID featured immunodeficiency plus autoinflammation. This sample was included in a study of stem cell transplantation in POMP-related autoinflammatory disease. Study overall: Hypothesis: faulty thymoproteasomes impair CD8+ T-cell selection, skewing TRB repertoires. Before transplant, CD4+ T cells skewed naive and CD8+ proportions were low. Study-wide results and limits: In PRAID patients, the number of distinct TRB V-J gene pairings was restricted. PRAID patients trended toward lower TRB diversity and higher clonality in all analyzed T-cell subsets.

Repertoires were generated with immunoSEQ multiplex PCR, while TCRdb's copy carries only in-frame clones and drops some. The sample has roughly 10,000 clones; more than 85% are singletons. From germline, CDR1 is SGDLS and CDR2 YYNGEE. V lost 5 bases to trimming and J lost 3 bases; unmatched junction nucleotides: 6. The CDR3 contains 14 residues. The V and J genes are TRBV9 and TRBJ2-7, with TRBD2 matching over 9 bases. The source is a human donor with POMP-related autoinflammation and immune dysregulation (PRAID). Source: CD8+ T cells from PBMCs, taken before stem cell transplantation. The CDR3 DNA reads as TGTGCCAGCAGTAGCGGGAGAGGGGGCTACGAGCAGTACTTC. It specifies CASSSGRGGYEQYF.